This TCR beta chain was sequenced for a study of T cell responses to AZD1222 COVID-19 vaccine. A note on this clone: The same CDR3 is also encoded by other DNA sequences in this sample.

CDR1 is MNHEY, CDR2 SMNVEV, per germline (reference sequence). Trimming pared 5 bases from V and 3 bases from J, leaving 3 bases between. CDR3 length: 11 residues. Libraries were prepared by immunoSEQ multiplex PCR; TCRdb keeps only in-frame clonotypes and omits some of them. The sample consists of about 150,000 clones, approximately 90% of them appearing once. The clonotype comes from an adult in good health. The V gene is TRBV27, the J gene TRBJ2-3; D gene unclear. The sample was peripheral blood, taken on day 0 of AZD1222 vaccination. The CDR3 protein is CASSSTDTQYF. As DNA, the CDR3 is TGTGCCAGCAGTAGTACAGATACGCAGTATTTT.